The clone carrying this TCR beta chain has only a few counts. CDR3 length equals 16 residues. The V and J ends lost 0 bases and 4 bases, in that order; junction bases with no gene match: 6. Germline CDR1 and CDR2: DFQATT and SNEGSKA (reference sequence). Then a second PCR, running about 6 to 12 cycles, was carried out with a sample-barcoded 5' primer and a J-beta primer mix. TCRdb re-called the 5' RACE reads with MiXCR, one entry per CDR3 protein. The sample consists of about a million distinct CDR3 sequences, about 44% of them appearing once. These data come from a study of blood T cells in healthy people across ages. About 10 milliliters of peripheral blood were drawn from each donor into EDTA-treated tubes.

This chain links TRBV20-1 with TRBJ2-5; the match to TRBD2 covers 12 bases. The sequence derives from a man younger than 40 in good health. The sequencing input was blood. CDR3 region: CSARDPLAGGLETQYF. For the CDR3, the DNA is TGCAGTGCTAGAGACCCACTAGCGGGGGGTTTAGAGACCCAGTACTTC.